This T cell receptor beta chain was identified during a study of cytomegalovirus exposure and HLA in healthy donors. PCR primers comprised 60 Vbeta and 13 Jbeta primers. TCRdb's copy holds only in-frame clones and misses some; the assay was immunoSEQ multiplex PCR. There are 150,000 to 250,000 clones in the sample; approximately 85% occur only once, and over 1.5% lies in the top ten. Remarks on this clone: Relative to the germline gene, one junction end is altered; a read error may explain this.

CDR1 and CDR2 (germline): MNHNY, SVGAGI (reference sequence). This CDR3 spans 13 amino acids. The sample taken for sequencing was PBMCs. The TCR was taken from a girl aged 10 to 17 in good health and CMV-seropositive. The chain carries TRBV6-6 and TRBJ2-7; TRBD1 matches 11 bases. CDR3 nucleotide sequence: TGTGCCGGCGGACAGGGGGCCTCCTTCGAGCAGTACTTC. It codes for CAGGQGASFEQYF.